The clone carrying this T cell receptor (beta chain) was observed once. Its antigen is undetermined. The data belong to a study of blood T cells in healthy people across ages. Study results and limitations: Lack of knowledge of donor CMV status possibly confounded expanded clonotype changes. Roughly linearly, TCR beta diversity per million T cells fell as age increased.

The second PCR ran roughly 6 to 11 cycles with a sample-barcoded 5' primer and J-beta primers. With 12 random nucleotides, a template-switch adaptor tagged each individual cDNA molecule. TCRdb fed the 5' RACE reads into MiXCR, producing one record per CDR3 protein. The top ten hold about 21% of the sample, which has some 1,800,000 distinct CDR3 sequences, more than 35% seen once. Sequencing input: blood. The sequence came from a human donor in good health.

The CDR3 DNA sequence: TGTGCCAGCAGCCAGAGGGAAAAAGGATACAATGAGCAGTTCTTC. This encodes CASSQREKGYNEQFF. The genes are TRBV6-5 and TRBJ2-1, with D perhaps TRBD2 (5 bases). Germline CDR1 and CDR2: MNHEY and SVGAGI. V lost 6 bases and J lost 4, with 16 bases in between. There are 15 residues in the CDR3.